This T cell receptor beta chain was recorded in a study of T cells in Graves' hyperthyroidism and ophthalmopathy. Study-wide context: Peripheral blood draws took place at initial diagnosis, ahead of any treatment. Study-level points and caveats: Most thyroid clonotypes expanded above 0.001 appeared in blood too.

Regions amplified from RNA transcripts were the TCR beta CDR3 regions. The study used the HTBI primer set for a first-round RT-PCR of the TCR CDR3. TCRdb itself ran the multiplex PCR reads through MiXCR, one entry per CDR3 protein. Of fewer than 650,000 distinct CDR3 sequences detected, roughly 13% appear once; the ten largest clones hold less than 6%. Uncontrolled infection, other autoimmune disease, pregnancy or lactation barred patients from enrollment. Clinical symptoms, serum thyroxine and TRAb, thyroid ultrasound and orbital computed tomography together formed the diagnostic basis. The CDR3 spans 16 residues. V lost 3 bases to trimming and J lost 0 bases, with 12 bases between them. To note about this clonotype: Antigen unknown.

Sequenced input: blood. This receptor was taken from a woman between 25 and 40 years old with Graves' hyperthyroidism that later progressed to Graves' ophthalmopathy. This chain uses TRBV12-3 or TRBV12-4 with TRBJ1-5; maybe TRBD1 (6 bases). The CDR3 DNA reads as TGTGCCAGCAGTTTGGGAGGGGGACTTAGCAATCAGCCCCAGCATTTT. This sequence encodes CASSLGGGLSNQPQHF.